This T cell receptor beta chain originates from a study of Graves' ophthalmopathy and Graves' hyperthyroidism listed by TCRdb under 2018. About the investigation overall: A patient counted as having stable hyperthyroidism if there was no progression to ophthalmopathy within 18 months of follow-up. An independent validation cohort was composed of fewer than 20 hyperthyroidism patients and roughly 16 patients who later progressed from hyperthyroidism to ophthalmopathy. The study used signatures of the TCR beta repertoire to tell Graves' ophthalmopathy apart from Graves' hyperthyroidism and to predict which patients would progress to ophthalmopathy. In about six hyperthyroidism patients, the T-cell repertoires found in thyroid tissue were compared with those found in blood. In total, 135 blood samples were TCR-sequenced: some 40 ophthalmopathy, around 75 hyperthyroidism and approximately 17 hyperthyroidism-to-ophthalmopathy patients. A discovery set of more than 90 patients (approximately 45 ophthalmopathy, 55 to 60 stable hyperthyroidism) was enrolled to explore V-J signatures distinguishing ophthalmopathy from hyperthyroidism. Following sampling, methimazole starting at 30 mg daily was administered to hyperthyroidism patients, and high-dose intravenous methylprednisolone was administered to ophthalmopathy patients. Results the study describes overall, beyond this receptor: In validation, the model predicted ophthalmopathy progression with about 70% sensitivity and less than 80% specificity; some twelve predicted patients were CT-confirmed with GO in a median of roughly 6.8 months. Ophthalmopathy was separated from stable hyperthyroidism by the 13-signature model with just under 90% sensitivity and 81% to 84% specificity in cross-validation and with 80%/75% in the test set. Among expanded thyroid clonotypes with frequency above 0.001, most also showed up in blood, which suggests that blood repertoires may reflect the thyroid immune response. Sample size was not predetermined statistically, and investigators were not blinded to group allocation.

Looking up the germline V gene (reference sequence) yields CDR1 SEHNR and CDR2 FQNEAQ. Taken from cysteine to phenylalanine, the CDR3 has 15 residues. Only the CDR3 DNA is retained, 45 bases long and in frame from the first base. The hyperthyroidism patients were 18 to 65 years old and newly diagnosed, with a disease duration of less than 2 months. Anyone with other autoimmune diseases, uncontrolled infections, pregnancy or lactation was excluded from the study. Clinical symptoms, serum thyroxine, TRAb, thyroid ultrasound and orbital computed tomography formed the basis of the diagnosis. Trizol reagent was used to extract the total RNA, and its quality was then checked on an Agilent 2100 Bioanalyzer. For repertoire sequencing, the TCR beta CDR3 regions were amplified from RNA transcripts. The first round of RT-PCR was done with HTBI primers and the Qiagen OneStep RT-PCR kit, and was followed by a second round of multiplex PCR, then size selection and purification. The libraries underwent paired-end sequencing with 100 bp reads on an Illumina HiSeq2000. As for the original processing: SOAPnuke was used to process the reads, removing any read that contained adapters or uncalled bases, had a mean Phred below 15, or lacked an exact match to the constant primer or identifier. COPE v1.2.5 was used to merge the high-quality paired reads. Each unique nucleotide sequence was treated as a clonotype, and MiTCR v1.1 was used to align the clonotypes to the IMGT TRB V, D and J references. The analysis was limited to V-J combinations with a frequency above 0.0001, which together covered 99.2% of repertoires. A TCR clonal expansion and chaos score per V-J combination was defined as the ratio of F50 clonal expansion to chaos observed in the TCRdist matrix. Welch's t-statistics and random forest were used to reduce the features to roughly 14 V-J combinations, which were then used as input to a naive Bayes classifier. The Morisita-Horn index was used to measure how similar the thyroid and blood repertoires were. The public sequencing data were trimmed at Q25 with fastp and processed into clonotypes with MiXCR by TCRdb, which kept only in-frame beta chains. Records with the same CDR3 protein are collapsed into one entry carrying the most frequent genes and DNA. TCRdb's processing, not the study's, gives the V and J calls here. For this sample the table gives around 520,000 distinct CDR3 sequences, of which under 40% were detected only once. The leading ten clones occupy around 4% of the sample.

In regard to this clonotype: No cognate antigen has been identified for it. It has no much larger one-base neighbor in the sample; base qualities were not kept.

The receptor was isolated from an adult man with Graves' hyperthyroidism. Recombination linked TRBV7-9 to TRBJ2-7, and TRBD1 aligns with 7 junction nucleotides. The J call may be wrong; the DNA end is better matched by TRBJ2-1. The sequenced sample was peripheral blood or thyroid tissue (not recorded which). The nucleotide sequence is given as TGTGCCAGCAGGAATACCGGGACAGCCTACAATGAGCAGTTCTTC. It encodes CASRNTGTAYNEQFF.